In this sample, the clone carrying this T cell receptor (beta chain) turned up a few times. Germline V gene data show CDR1 as SEHNR and CDR2 as FQNEAQ (reference sequence). J lost 4 bases, V lost 5 bases, and 11 bases had no gene match. This CDR3 comprises 16 residues. The sample comes from a study of human T cells and chemical hapten exposure. The sample's time point: patch test 3, about 24 weeks after DPC sensitization. Stated treatment: therapeutic diphenylcyclopropenone sensitization with weekly scalp DPC. Each CDR3 protein is one row after TCRdb ran MiXCR on the RACE reads. In the table there are 90,000 to 140,000 distinct CDR3 sequences, approximately 36% of which are singletons.

The V call is TRBV7-9, the J call TRBJ2-5, with 9 bases aligning to TRBD2. The receptor was isolated from a man in his forties with alopecia areata. Some clones in this sample may be carry-over from other donors' samples. The starting material was whole blood, obtained in connection with sensitization to the hapten diphenylcyclopropenone (DPC). In DNA, the CDR3 is TGTGCCAGCAGCAGGGCTTTAGCGGGAGTGGGAGAGACCCAGTACTTC. Translating it yields CASSRALAGVGETQYF.